Presented here are 10 T cell receptor beta chains from one specimen sequenced in a study of blood T cells in healthy people across ages. The use of a sample-barcoded 5' primer and a J-beta primer mix characterized a second PCR of about 7 to 12 cycles. TCRdb called the 5' RACE reads again in MiXCR, with one record for every CDR3 protein. The data hold around 800,000 distinct CDR3 sequences, with 20% to 30% observed a single time. The data were also submitted as part of a second study, on T cells of mothers and their children.

Sequencing was performed on blood. These receptors were collected from a boy between 10 and 17 years old in good health.

The V gene is TRBV20-1, the J gene TRBJ2-3, with 8 bases fitting TRBD2. This CDR3 region has 13 residues. Looked up from germline, CDR1 is DFQATT and CDR2 is SNEGSKA (reference sequence). V dropped 5 bases and J dropped 5; count of bases not matched to a gene: 6. The CDR3 bases are TGCAGTGCTTTCAGCGGGGGAGTAGATACGCAGTATTTT. Protein product: CSAFSGGVDTQYF.

V is TRBV20-1 and J is TRBJ2-1; TRBD1 might be the D (6 bases). The J call may be wrong; the DNA end is better matched by TRBJ2-5. Germline V gene lookup returns CDR1 DFQATT and CDR2 SNEGSKA (reference sequence). The CDR3 totals 13 residues. This CDR3 is CSARGQEPSVQYF. CDR3 sequence (DNA): TGCAGTGCTAGAGGACAGGAGCCTAGTGTCCAGTACTTC.

This clonotype was observed a few times. The chain recombines TRBV29-1 with TRBJ2-5, with 7 nucleotides matching TRBD2. This CDR3 spans 13 amino acids. Germline-derived CDR1 and CDR2 are SQVTM and ANQGSEA. V lost 8 bases and J lost 5; bases outside the gene matches: 11. The CDR3 coding sequence is TGCAGCCAGACCCGGGGGGTACACGAGACCCAGTACTTC. Residues: CSQTRGVHETQYF.

This clonotype came up many times. The CDR3 reads CASSPRTGAYEQYF. In DNA, the CDR3 is TGTGCCAGCAGTCCCCGTACCGGTGCCTACGAGCAGTACTTC. The rearrangement joins TRBV27 to TRBJ2-7; D gene ambiguous. The V gene's germline CDR1 is MNHEY and CDR2 SMNVEV (reference sequence). Between the trimmed V and J ends, which lost 5 bases and 2 bases, there was a span of 13 bases. The CDR3 runs 14 residues.

This clonotype was seen ten or more times. The chain is built from TRBV12-3 or TRBV12-4 and TRBJ2-5; 7 positions match TRBD1. V dropped 3 bases and J dropped 1; count of bases not matched to a gene: 5. This CDR3 spans 15 amino acids. In DNA, the CDR3 is TGTGCCAGCAGTTTCGGGCAGGGGGTCCAAGAGACCCAGTACTTC. It encodes CASSFGQGVQETQYF.

A few counts support this clonotype. The junction shows a germline mismatch at one end, possibly a read error. The V call is TRBV2, the J call TRBJ2-5; possibly TRBD1 for D (5 bases). CDR1 and CDR2 (germline): SNHLY, FYNNEI. The CDR3 runs 13 residues. The CDR3 sequence is CASSLDNGETQHF. CDR3 sequence (DNA): TGTGCCAGCAGTCTGGACAACGGAGAGACCCAGCACTTC.

The genes are TRBV7-9 and TRBJ1-6; 8 nucleotides line up with TRBD1. Germline V gene lookup returns CDR1 SEHNR and CDR2 FQNEAQ (reference sequence). J lost 9 bases, V lost 5 bases, and 6 bases had no gene match. The CDR3 has 14 residues. The CDR3 nucleotides are TGTGCCAGCAGCCCCGGGACAGGTATTTCACCCCTCCACTTT. It codes for CASSPGTGISPLHF.

The chain links TRBV3-1 to TRBJ2-7; 7 bases are a match to TRBD1. V lost 1 base and J lost 7; bases outside the gene matches: 4. CDR3 length: 13 residues. The germline V gene has CDR1 LGHDT and CDR2 YNNKEL (reference sequence). The CDR3: CASSQATGMEQYF. Here the CDR3 DNA reads TGTGCCAGCAGCCAAGCGACAGGGATGGAGCAGTACTTC.

The chain uses TRBV30 and TRBJ1-5; 10 bases align to TRBD1. The CDR3 extends over 17 amino acids. In germline, CDR1 is GTSNPN, CDR2 SVGIG (reference sequence). Germline trimming cut 1 base from V and 6 bases from J; bases unmatched to any gene: 12. The CDR3 nucleotides are TGTGCCTGGAGTGACTCCACCGGGACAGGGGAGGGTCAGCCCCAGCATTTT. It yields the protein CAWSDSTGTGEGQPQHF.

In this sample, this clonotype turned up a few times. This chain connects TRBV11-2 to TRBJ1-2; D unresolved. V dropped 5 bases and J dropped 8 bases, with 18 bases sitting between them. The germline V gene encodes CDR1 SGHAT and CDR2 FQNNGV. CDR3 size: 14 residues. CDR3 sequence reads: CASSINAGPRGYTF. The CDR3, as DNA: TGTGCCAGCAGCATAAATGCCGGGCCCCGGGGCTACACCTTC.